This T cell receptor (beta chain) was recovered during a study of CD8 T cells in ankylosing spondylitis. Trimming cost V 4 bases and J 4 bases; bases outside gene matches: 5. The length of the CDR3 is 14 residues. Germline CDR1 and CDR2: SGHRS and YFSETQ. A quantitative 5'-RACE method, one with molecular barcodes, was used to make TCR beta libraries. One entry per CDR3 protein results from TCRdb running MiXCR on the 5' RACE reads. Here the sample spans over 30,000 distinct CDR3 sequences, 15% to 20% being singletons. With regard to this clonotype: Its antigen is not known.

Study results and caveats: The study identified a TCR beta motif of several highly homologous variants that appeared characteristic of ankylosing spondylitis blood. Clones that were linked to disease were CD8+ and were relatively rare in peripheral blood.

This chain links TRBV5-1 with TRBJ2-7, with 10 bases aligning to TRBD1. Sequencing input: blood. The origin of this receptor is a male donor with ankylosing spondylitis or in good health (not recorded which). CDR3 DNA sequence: TGCGCCAGCAGCCCCCGGACAGGGGGGTACGAGCAGTACTTC. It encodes CASSPRTGGYEQYF.